These 19 T cell receptor beta chains originate from one sample sequenced in a study of response to subunit inactivated influenza vaccine. TCRdb analysed the RT-PCR reads with MiXCR anew, one entry per CDR3 protein. The sample has over 150,000 distinct CDR3 sequences; approximately 8.7% are singletons. This material consisted of non-naive T cells sorted from PBMCs, taken on the day of vaccination. Receptor source: a man aged 50 to 59 who received an inactivated influenza vaccine.

This clonotype was counted at least ten times. V gene TRBV18 combines with J gene TRBJ2-1; D is unresolved. Germline CDR1 and CDR2: KGHSH and LQKENI. The V gene lost 2 bases and the J gene lost 6 bases, with 5 bases spanning the gap. This CDR3 has 12 residues. The CDR3 loop reads CASSPAFNEQFF. CDR3 bases: TGTGCCAGCTCACCAGCCTTCAATGAGCAGTTCTTC. Full variable domain (rest looked up from reference TRBV18 and TRBJ2-1): NAGVMQNPRHLVRRRGQEARLRCSPMKGHSHVYWYRQLPEEGLKFMVYLQKENIIDESGMPKERFSAEFPKEGPSILRIQQVVRGDSAAYFCASSPAFNEQFFGPGTRLTVL.

This clonotype has more than one count but fewer than ten. For the CDR3, the DNA is TGCAGTGCTCCACCTCCTAACTATGGCTACACCTTC. It specifies CSAPPPNYGYTF. The J gene is TRBJ1-2, the V gene TRBV20-1; no clear D. CDR1 and CDR2 from the germline V gene are DFQATT and SNEGSKA (reference sequence). CDR3 size: 12 residues. The V gene lost 5 bases and the J gene lost 0 bases, with 7 bases spanning the gap.

The CDR3, as DNA: TGTGCCAGCCAGCGGGGTTACGAGCAGTACTTC. It is translated as CASQRGYEQYF. The V call is TRBV2, the J call TRBJ2-7; 7 bases agree with TRBD2. Germline CDR1 and CDR2: SNHLY and FYNNEI. V lost 8 bases, J lost 4 bases, and 2 bases stayed unmatched. The CDR3 is 11 amino acids.

This chain connects TRBV5-1 to TRBJ2-2; 14 nucleotides match TRBD2. Looked up from germline, CDR1 is SGHRS and CDR2 is YFSETQ. There are 16 residues in the CDR3. Trimming took 4 bases from V and 4 from J; bases not matched to a gene: 3. The CDR3 sequence: CASSPGTSGGTGELFF. The CDR3 DNA sequence: TGCGCCAGCAGCCCCGGGACTAGCGGGGGCACCGGGGAGCTGTTTTTT. The whole variable domain, remainder taken from reference TRBV5-1 and TRBJ2-2, is KAGVTQTPRYLIKTRGQQVTLSCSPISGHRSVSWYQQTPGQGLQFLFEYFSETQRNKGNFPGRFSGRQFSNSRSEMNVSTLELGDSALYLCASSPGTSGGTGELFFGEGSRLTVL.

Only a few counts were recorded for this clonotype. The chain combines TRBV2 with TRBJ2-1; D unclear. V was trimmed by 4 bases and J by 7 bases, leaving 8 bases between them. Germline CDR1 is SNHLY and CDR2 is FYNNEI. This CDR3 spans 12 amino acids. The CDR3 DNA reads TGTGCCAGCAGTGTAGTGACGAATGAGCAGTTCTTC. Its protein is CASSVVTNEQFF.

This clonotype has at least ten counts. The rearrangement links TRBV3-1 to TRBJ2-2, with D hard to call. The germline CDR1 and CDR2 sequences are LGHDT and YNNKEL (reference sequence). V lost 5 bases to trimming and J lost 4 bases, with 14 bases between them. The CDR3 sequence is 15 residues long. CDR3 bases: TGTGCCAGCAGCTCTCGTGTGGGGATCACCGGGGAGCTGTTTTTT. It specifies CASSSRVGITGELFF.

There are many counts of this clonotype. The chain uses TRBV28 and TRBJ2-5; 8 bases align to TRBD1. V gave up 5 bases and J gave up 7 bases; unmatched junction bases: 9. Germline V gene sequence: CDR1 MDHEN, CDR2 SYDVKM. This CDR3 contains 14 residues. CDR3 nucleotide sequence: TGTGCCAGCAGTCCAACCAGGGGGCACGGGACCCAGTACTTC. Translated, it gives CASSPTRGHGTQYF. The full variable domain, rest sourced from reference TRBV28 and TRBJ2-5, is DVKVTQSSRYLVKRTGEKVFLECVQDMDHENMFWYRQDPGLGLRLIYFSYDVKMKEKGDIPEGYSVSREKKERFSLILESASTNQTSMYLCASSPTRGHGTQYFGPGTRLLVL.

This clonotype was seen a handful of times. The CDR3 sequence is CASSQPGTGSYEQYF. The CDR3 region has the DNA TGTGCCAGCAGCCAGCCCGGGACAGGGTCCTACGAGCAGTACTTC. The V gene is TRBV3-1, the J gene TRBJ2-7, with 9 positions matching TRBD1. The V and J ends lost 3 bases and 1 base, in that order; junction bases with no gene match: 4. The germline V gene has CDR1 LGHDT and CDR2 YNNKEL (reference sequence). The CDR3 extends over 15 amino acids.

The chain joins TRBV20-1 to TRBJ2-3, with 12 bases aligning to TRBD2. Germline V CDR1 and CDR2: DFQATT, SNEGSKA (reference sequence). The length of the CDR3 is 14 residues. Trimming took 5 bases from V and 5 from J; bases not matched to a gene: 5. DNA for the CDR3: TGCAGTGCTCGACTAGCGGGAGAAGGAGATACGCAGTATTTT. Amino acid sequence: CSARLAGEGDTQYF.

This clonotype was picked up many times. J is TRBJ1-6 and V is TRBV12-3 or TRBV12-4; D unresolved. Trimming took 0 bases from V and 7 from J, leaving 7 bases between them. The CDR3 extends over 14 amino acids. CDR3 in amino acids: CASSLAHGNSPLHF. The CDR3 region has the DNA TGTGCCAGCAGTTTAGCGCACGGGAATTCACCCCTCCACTTT.

This chain uses TRBV4-3 with TRBJ2-2; 11 bases align to TRBD2. Per the germline V gene, CDR1 is LGHNA and CDR2 is YSLEER. V lost 0 bases, J lost 0 bases, and 3 bases stayed unmatched. There are 18 residues in the CDR3. The CDR3 DNA is TGCGCCAGCAGCCAAGAGCCACTAGCGGGGGCGAACACCGGGGAGCTGTTTTTT. It is translated as CASSQEPLAGANTGELFF.

This clonotype was recorded many times. This rearrangement joins TRBV7-2 to TRBJ2-1; D remains unclear. The CDR3 has 13 amino acids. Per the germline V gene, CDR1 is SGHTA and CDR2 is FQGNSA. Trimming pared 1 base from V and 4 bases from J, leaving 5 bases between. CDR3 in DNA: TGTGCCAGCAGCTTAGTGCGTTACAATGAGCAGTTCTTC. Protein sequence: CASSLVRYNEQFF. Drawing the rest from reference TRBV7-2 and TRBJ2-1, the complete variable domain is GAGVSQSPSNKVTEKGKDVELRCDPISGHTALYWYRQSLGQGLEFLIYFQGNSAPDKSGLPSDRFSAERTGGSVSTLTIQRTQQEDSAVYLCASSLVRYNEQFFGPGTRLTVL.

This chain uses TRBV25-1 with TRBJ2-6; 8 positions agree with TRBD1. This CDR3 has 18 amino acids. V shed 5 bases, J shed 4 bases, and the junction held 13 bases outside the gene matches. Germline-derived CDR1 and CDR2 are MGHDK and SYGVNS. In DNA, the CDR3 is TGTGCCAGCAGTTTCCCCGGACAGGGCCAGGCGGGGGCCAACGTCCTGACTTTC. It is translated as CASSFPGQGQAGANVLTF.

This clonotype appeared a few times. This chain uses TRBV27 with TRBJ2-1; D is unresolved. CDR3 length: 18 amino acids. The V end lost 0 bases, the J end lost 2 bases, and 17 bases lay between the germline ends. Per germline, CDR1 MNHEY and CDR2 SMNVEV (reference sequence). The CDR3 reads CASSLSSPSRGTYNEQFF. The CDR3 nucleotides read TGTGCCAGCAGTTTATCGTCGCCTAGTCGCGGAACCTACAATGAGCAGTTCTTC.

CDR3 in amino acids: CSATTGTNYNEQFF. The CDR3 DNA reads TGCAGTGCTACTACCGGGACGAATTACAATGAGCAGTTCTTC. The J gene is TRBJ2-1, the V gene TRBV20-1, with D possibly being TRBD1 or TRBD2 (5 bases each). From germline, CDR1 is DFQATT and CDR2 SNEGSKA (reference sequence). The CDR3 is made up of 14 amino acids. Trimming removed 4 bases at V and 4 bases at J, with 14 bases between.

This clonotype has at least ten counts. V usage is TRBV6-1 and J usage is TRBJ1-1; the D is unclear. Germline values: CDR1 MNHNS, CDR2 SASEGT. The V end was cut by 6 bases, the J end by 4 bases, with 12 bases between. The CDR3 is 13 amino acids. This CDR3 is CASSRPSSTEAFF. CDR3 nucleotide sequence: TGTGCCAGCAGCCGCCCCTCCAGCACTGAAGCTTTCTTT.

The J gene is TRBJ1-1, the V gene TRBV12-3 or TRBV12-4; perhaps TRBD1 as D (5 bases). V shed 3 bases and J shed 1 base, with 18 bases lying between them. The CDR3 covers 17 residues. The CDR3 bases are TGTGCCAGCAGTTTGGGAACGTGGGGCAGGGCGAACACTGAAGCTTTCTTT. This sequence encodes CASSLGTWGRANTEAFF.

In its sample, this clonotype was seen many times. V and J are TRBV28 and TRBJ1-2; D is unclear. The ends were cut back, 8 bases at V and 4 bases at J, with 14 bases in the middle. Germline-derived CDR1 and CDR2 are MDHEN and SYDVKM. This CDR3 comprises 13 residues. The CDR3 here is CASCFPEGYGYTF. The CDR3 bases are TGTGCCAGCTGCTTCCCCGAGGGCTATGGCTACACCTTC.

V usage is TRBV7-9 and J usage is TRBJ2-1, with 9 bases matching TRBD1. Looked up from germline, CDR1 is SEHNR and CDR2 is FQNEAQ (reference sequence). With 5 bases clipped from V and 3 bases from J, the junction kept 5 bases outside the gene matches. The CDR3 is 15 residues long. CDR3 region: CASSKGQGSYNEQFF. The CDR3 DNA reads as TGTGCCAGCAGCAAAGGACAGGGGAGCTACAATGAGCAGTTCTTC.